The T cell receptor beta chain described here comes from a study of CD8+ T cells in alopecia areata. Overall study context: Treated patients were scored for severity by percent of scalp affected.

Treatment denoted: oral pan-JAK inhibitor, 5-10 mg twice daily. Findings and caveats of the study: Higher clonality and more expanded CD8+ clones appeared in lesional than normal scalp.

Note on this clone: Antigen: not known.

The CDR3 totals 10 residues. V was trimmed by 9 bases and J by 7 bases, leaving 9 bases between them. The germline V gene encodes CDR1 SNHLY and CDR2 FYNNEI. TCR sequencing used cDNA made by reverse transcription of extracted RNA. TCRdb's copy holds only in-frame clones and misses some; the assay was immunoSEQ multiplex PCR. This table has about 190,000 clones, 60% appearing once. This chain connects TRBV2 to TRBJ1-1; D might be TRBD1 (5 bases). This clonotype was sampled from a human donor with alopecia areata. The source was CD4+ T cells sorted from blood, collected at week 24, from a patient treated with tofacitinib. The CDR3 protein is CARGDGEAFF. The CDR3 DNA sequence: TGTGCCAGAGGGGATGGTGAAGCTTTCTTT.